The 20 T cell receptor beta chains below come from one sample, sequenced in a study of CD8 T cells in ankylosing spondylitis. TCRdb itself ran the 5' RACE reads through MiXCR, one entry per CDR3 protein. In the table there are 450,000 to 550,000 distinct CDR3 sequences, about 5.2% of which are singletons. The antigens for these receptors are not known. Study-wide results and caveats: Fewer than 10 highly homologous variants made up a TCR beta motif that seemed to typify ankylosing spondylitis blood.

Sequencing input: blood, either unsorted or a sorted T cell fraction (not recorded which). These receptors all stem from a male donor with ankylosing spondylitis.

In its sample, this clonotype was seen a few times. The gene calls are TRBV28 and TRBJ2-7; D unresolved. From germline, CDR1 is MDHEN and CDR2 SYDVKM. This CDR3 spans 13 amino acids. V was pared by 8 bases and J by 4 bases, with 15 bases between. The CDR3 DNA reads TGTGCCAGCTCATGGGCGGAGAATTACGAGCAGTACTTC. Protein: CASSWAENYEQYF.

Notes on this clonotype: One junction end disagrees with the germline gene, perhaps due to a read error. The J gene is TRBJ2-4, the V gene TRBV20-1, with TRBD2 matching over 11 bases. CDR3 length: 20 residues. Looked up from germline, CDR1 is DFQATT and CDR2 is SNEGSKA (reference sequence). CDR3 nucleotides: TGCTGTGCTAGGCCTACCCCCGGGACTAGCGGAGGTGGGGACAAAAACATTCAGTACTTC. This sequence encodes CCARPTPGTSGGGDKNIQYF.

This clonotype was counted many times. The rearrangement joins TRBV28 to TRBJ2-4; no definite D call. Germline-derived CDR1 and CDR2 are MDHEN and SYDVKM. Trimming removed 2 bases at V and 9 bases at J, with 8 bases between. The CDR3 is 12 amino acids. The CDR3 protein is CASSLSQAIQYF. The CDR3 DNA is TGTGCCAGCAGTTTAAGTCAGGCCATTCAGTACTTC.

Many counts were recorded for this clonotype. V and J are TRBV5-5 and TRBJ2-3, with D maybe TRBD2 (6 bases). CDR3 length: 15 amino acids. Germline V gene lookup returns CDR1 SGHKS and CDR2 YYEKEE (reference sequence). V lost 4 bases and J lost 6, with 18 bases in between. The DNA for the CDR3 is TGTGCCAGCAGCCGTGACGGGGGAAGTGTGGATACGCAGTATTTT. This gives the protein CASSRDGGSVDTQYF.

This clonotype was seen repeatedly, ten times or more. This sequence joins TRBV2 and TRBJ1-5; D is unresolved. Germline CDR1 is SNHLY and CDR2 is FYNNEI. Deletions cut 5 bases from V and 2 bases from J, with 13 bases between. The CDR3 contains 15 residues. DNA of the CDR3: TGTGCCAGCAGTTTGGCCCCCTGGGGCAATCAGCCCCAGCATTTT. This encodes CASSLAPWGNQPQHF.

This clonotype appeared a few times. This rearrangement joins TRBV5-1 to TRBJ2-5; weak D call: TRBD1 (5 bases). This CDR3 comprises 14 residues. The V end was cut by 4 bases, the J end by 2 bases, with 12 bases between. The germline V gene has CDR1 SGHRS and CDR2 YFSETQ. Here the CDR3 reads CASSGLGRQETQYF. CDR3 nucleotides: TGCGCCAGCAGCGGTTTGGGGCGGCAAGAGACCCAGTACTTC. Based on the CDR3 plus reference TRBV5-1 and TRBJ2-5, the full variable domain is KAGVTQTPRYLIKTRGQQVTLSCSPISGHRSVSWYQQTPGQGLQFLFEYFSETQRNKGNFPGRFSGRQFSNSRSEMNVSTLELGDSALYLCASSGLGRQETQYFGPGTRLLVL.

The V and J genes are TRBV6-6 and TRBJ2-1, with a tentative D call TRBD1 (5 bases). V was cut by 11 bases and J by 2 bases, with 10 bases left in between. From germline, CDR1 is MNHNY and CDR2 SVGAGI (reference sequence). The CDR3 is made up of 12 amino acids. CDR3 DNA sequence: TGTGCCGCGCAGGGCGCCTACAATGAGCAGTTCTTC. Encoded protein: CAAQGAYNEQFF.

The chain couples TRBV27 to TRBJ2-7; 8 nucleotides line up with TRBD1. V shed 7 bases, J shed 3 bases, and the junction held 11 bases outside the gene matches. The CDR3 contains 15 residues. Germline CDR1 MNHEY, CDR2 SMNVEV (reference sequence). Here the CDR3 reads CASNTGTGFIYEQYF. The CDR3 bases are TGTGCCAGCAATACCGGGACAGGTTTCATCTACGAGCAGTACTTC.

This clonotype was detected a few times. This chain links TRBV5-1 with TRBJ2-1; 9 positions match TRBD1. Losses at the gene ends were 3 bases for V and 7 bases for J; bases not matched to a gene: 2. The CDR3 consists of 13 residues. Germline V gives CDR1 SGHRS, CDR2 YFSETQ. The CDR3 sequence: CASSSTGGNEQFF. CDR3 sequence (DNA): TGCGCCAGCAGCTCGACAGGGGGGAATGAGCAGTTCTTC.

J is TRBJ2-6 and V is TRBV10-3; 12 positions agree with TRBD1. Germline-derived CDR1 and CDR2 are ENHRY and SYGVKD. The junction had 12 bases not matched to a gene; V was cut back by 6 bases and J by 0 bases. The CDR3 covers 20 residues. The DNA for the CDR3 is TGTGCCATCAGCCCGGGACAGGGGGCGATCATAGCCTCTGGGGCCAACGTCCTGACTTTC. Protein sequence: CAISPGQGAIIASGANVLTF.

The chain recombines TRBV19 with TRBJ1-1; perhaps TRBD1 as D (5 bases). Germline V lookup: CDR1 LNHDA, CDR2 SQIVND (reference sequence). V lost 2 bases and J 8 bases, leaving 12 bases between the germline ends. CDR3 length equals 13 residues. The CDR3 DNA is TGTGCCAGTAGTATACTTAGGGGAGAAGAAGCTTTCTTT. It encodes CASSILRGEEAFF.

In its sample, this clonotype was seen many times. This chain uses TRBV27 with TRBJ2-7; possible D gene TRBD1, 5 bases. Looked up from germline, CDR1 is MNHEY and CDR2 is SMNVEV (reference sequence). The CDR3 consists of 15 residues. V dropped 5 bases and J dropped 0 bases, with 14 bases sitting between them. The CDR3 protein is CASSPPDIGSYEQYF. CDR3 DNA: TGTGCCAGCAGTCCTCCGGACATCGGCTCCTACGAGCAGTACTTC.

Many counts were recorded for this clonotype. V is TRBV6-5 and J is TRBJ2-1; D gene unclear. CDR1 is MNHEY, CDR2 SVGAGI, per germline. There are 13 residues in the CDR3. Trimming took 7 bases from V and 4 from J, leaving 11 bases between them. CDR3 loop: CASKLSSYNEQFF. The DNA for the CDR3 is TGTGCCAGCAAGCTATCGAGTTACAATGAGCAGTTCTTC.

This clonotype has ten or more counts. V is TRBV12-3 or TRBV12-4 and J is TRBJ1-1, with 8 bases that match TRBD1. The CDR3 runs to 15 residues. V dropped 5 bases and J dropped 2; count of bases not matched to a gene: 7. The CDR3 here is CASSLPDRGNTEAFF. For the CDR3, the DNA is TGTGCCAGCAGTCTTCCCGACAGGGGAAACACTGAAGCTTTCTTT.

The table lists this clonotype with many counts. This chain links TRBV12-3 or TRBV12-4 with TRBJ2-1, with 9 bases aligning to TRBD1. The CDR3 has 14 amino acids. V lost 3 bases to trimming and J lost 8 bases; unmatched junction nucleotides: 5. The CDR3 coding sequence is TGTGCCAGCAGTTTCTGGGACAGGGTCCATGAGCAGTTCTTC. Translated, it gives CASSFWDRVHEQFF.

This clonotype appeared many times. V usage is TRBV5-6 and J usage is TRBJ2-1, with D unresolved. Per germline, CDR1 SGHDT and CDR2 YYEEEE. CDR3 length: 16 residues. V lost 3 bases and J lost 0, with 13 bases in between. The CDR3 nucleotides read TGTGCCAGCAGCTCGCCTTCGGGCCTCTCCTACAATGAGCAGTTCTTC. Its translation: CASSSPSGLSYNEQFF.

This clonotype occurred many times. The rearrangement joins TRBV4-3 to TRBJ2-1; 9 nucleotides match TRBD2. Germline-derived CDR1 and CDR2 are LGHNA and YSLEER. The CDR3 has 16 residues. Losses at the gene ends were 0 bases for V and 6 bases for J; bases not matched to a gene: 6. CDR3 nucleotide sequence: TGCGCCAGCAGCCAAGATTCCAGCGGGGGGACCAATGAGCAGTTCTTC. Its protein is CASSQDSSGGTNEQFF.

This chain joins TRBV15 and TRBJ2-3, with D perhaps TRBD2 (6 bases). V lost 10 bases and J lost 8, with 22 bases in between. The CDR3 is made up of 14 amino acids. Germline loops: CDR1 LNHNV, CDR2 YYDKDF (reference sequence). CDR3 in DNA: TGTGCCATCGAAGGAGGGAGGTTCGGATCTACGCAGTATTTT. Amino acids: CAIEGGRFGSTQYF.

A few counts support this clonotype. The rearrangement links TRBV7-6 to TRBJ2-5; TRBD2 matches at 11 bases. The V and J ends lost 0 bases and 12 bases, in that order; junction bases with no gene match: 18. CDR1 and CDR2 (germline): SGHVS, FNYEAQ. The CDR3 loop spans 18 amino acids. The CDR3 region has the DNA TGTGCCAGCAGCTTAGCAGGAGGAGGGAGACTAGCGGGAACCCCGAAGTACTTC. It encodes CASSLAGGGRLAGTPKYF. Together with reference TRBV7-6 and TRBJ2-5, the CDR3 gives the full variable domain: GAGVSQSPRYKVTKRGQDVALRCDPISGHVSLYWYRQALGQGPEFLTYFNYEAQQDKSGLPNDRFSAERPEGSISTLTIQRTEQRDSAMYRCASSLAGGGRLAGTPKYFGPGTRLLVL.

This clonotype was found many times. This rearrangement joins TRBV11-1 to TRBJ2-2; TRBD2 agrees at 16 bases. V trimming: 5 bases; J trimming: 5 bases; junction bases outside the gene matches: 8. Germline V gene data show CDR1 as SGHAT and CDR2 as FQDESV (reference sequence). This CDR3 is 18 amino acids long. The CDR3 DNA reads TGTGCCAGCAGCGCGGGACTAGCGGGAGGGCTGGGAACCGGGGAGCTGTTTTTT. Protein product: CASSAGLAGGLGTGELFF.